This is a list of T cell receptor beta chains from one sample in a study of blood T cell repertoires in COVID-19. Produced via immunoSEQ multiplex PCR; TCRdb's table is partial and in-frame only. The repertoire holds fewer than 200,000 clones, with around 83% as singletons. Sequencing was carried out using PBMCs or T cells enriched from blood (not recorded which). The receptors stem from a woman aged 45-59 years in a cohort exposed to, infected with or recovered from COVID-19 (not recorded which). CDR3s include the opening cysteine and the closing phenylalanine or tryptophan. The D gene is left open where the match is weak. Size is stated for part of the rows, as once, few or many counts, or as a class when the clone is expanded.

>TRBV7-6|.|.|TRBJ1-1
TGTGCCAGCAGCTTAGCGTATCGGGGTCTAAACACTGAAGCTTTCTTT
CASSLAYRGLNTEAFF
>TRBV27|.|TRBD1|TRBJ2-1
TGTGCCAGCAGTCCAGGGGGGACAGGGATCAATGAGCAGTTCTTC
CASSPGGTGINEQFF
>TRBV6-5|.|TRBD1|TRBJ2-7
TGTGCCAGCATCAATAACAGGGGCTCCTACGAGCAGTACTTC
CASINNRGSYEQYF
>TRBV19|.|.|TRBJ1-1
TGTGCCAGTAGCAATGGACAGCTAATGAACACTGAAGCTTTCTTT
CASSNGQLMNTEAFF
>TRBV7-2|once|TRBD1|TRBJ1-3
TGTGCCAGCAGCTTAGTGGGGACAGGGGTAGAAAACACCATATATTTT
CASSLVGTGVENTIYF
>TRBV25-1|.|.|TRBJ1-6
TGTGCCAGCAGGGCAGGGGAGAGCCTGCATTCACCCCTCCACTTT
CASRAGESLHSPLHF
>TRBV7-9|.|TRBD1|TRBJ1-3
TGTGCCAGCAGCTTAGCGCGGACAGGGGACGCCACCATATATTTT
CASSLARTGDATIYF
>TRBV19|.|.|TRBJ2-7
TGTGCCAGCGGACAATACGAGCAGTACTTC
CASGQYEQYF
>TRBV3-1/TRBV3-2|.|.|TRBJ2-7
TGTGCCAGCACCTTTCGTAACGAGCAGTACTTC
CASTFRNEQYF
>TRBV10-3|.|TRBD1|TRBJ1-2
TGTGCCATCAGTGGGACAGGGGGTAAGAATGGCTACACCTTC
CAISGTGGKNGYTF
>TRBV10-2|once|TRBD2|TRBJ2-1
TGCGCCAGCAGTGTGGTAGCGGGAGGGAGGAATGAGCAGTTCTTC
CASSVVAGGRNEQFF
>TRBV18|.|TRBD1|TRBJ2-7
TGTGCCAGCTCACAAGGACAGGGGGCAGGGTACGAGCAGTACTTC
CASSQGQGAGYEQYF
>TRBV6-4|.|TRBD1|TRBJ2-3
TGTGCCAGCAGCCTCCAACAGGGGAGCGCAGATACGCAGTATTTT
CASSLQQGSADTQYF
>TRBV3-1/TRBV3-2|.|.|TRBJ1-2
TGTGCCAGCAGCCAAGTTCTAACGCAGGACTATGGCTACACCTTC
CASSQVLTQDYGYTF
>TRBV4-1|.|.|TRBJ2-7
TGCGCCAGCAGCCAAGAGAACAGGGAAACCTACGAGCAGTACTTC
CASSQENRETYEQYF